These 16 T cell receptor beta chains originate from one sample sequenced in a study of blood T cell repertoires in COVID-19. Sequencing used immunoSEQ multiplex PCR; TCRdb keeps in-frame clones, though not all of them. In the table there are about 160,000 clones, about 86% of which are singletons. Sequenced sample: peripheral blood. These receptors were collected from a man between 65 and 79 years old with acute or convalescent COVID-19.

The CDR3 DNA is TGTGCCAGTAGTACTCTCCCGGGACAGGGGGGATATGGCTACACCTTC. This gives the protein CASSTLPGQGGYGYTF. J is TRBJ1-2 and V is TRBV19, with TRBD1 matching 11 bases. V was clipped by 4 bases and J by 5 bases; unmatched bases: 9. Germline CDR1 LNHDA, CDR2 SQIVND (reference sequence). This CDR3 has 16 residues. Looking up the rest from reference TRBV19 and TRBJ1-2 gives the full variable domain: DGGITQSPKYLFRKEGQNVTLSCEQNLNHDAMYWYRQDPGQGLRLIYYSQIVNDFQKGDIAEGYSVSREKKESFPLTVTSAQKNPTAFYLCASSTLPGQGGYGYTFGSGTRLTVV.

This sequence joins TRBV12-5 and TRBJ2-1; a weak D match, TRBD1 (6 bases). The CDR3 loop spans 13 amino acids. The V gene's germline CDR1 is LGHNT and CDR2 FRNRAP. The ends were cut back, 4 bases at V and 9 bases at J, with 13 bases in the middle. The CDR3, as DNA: TGTGCTAGTGGTTCTCATTTAGGGGGTGAGCAGTTCTTC. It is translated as CASGSHLGGEQFF.

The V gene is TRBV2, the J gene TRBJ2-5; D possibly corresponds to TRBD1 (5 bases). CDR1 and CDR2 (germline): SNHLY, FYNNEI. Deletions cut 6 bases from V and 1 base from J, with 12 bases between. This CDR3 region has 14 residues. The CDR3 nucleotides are TGTGCCAGCAGATTGCAGGGTCTCCAAGAGACCCAGTACTTC. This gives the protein CASRLQGLQETQYF.

CDR3 DNA: TGTGCCAGCAGCGTAGTGGGACAGGGTGAGACCCAGTACTTC. Translation: CASSVVGQGETQYF. The genes are TRBV9 and TRBJ2-5; 9 bases are shared with TRBD1. The V gene end was trimmed by 0 bases and the J gene end by 5 bases; junction bases not matched to a gene: 2. Germline V gene sequence: CDR1 SGDLS, CDR2 YYNGEE. This CDR3 has 14 residues.

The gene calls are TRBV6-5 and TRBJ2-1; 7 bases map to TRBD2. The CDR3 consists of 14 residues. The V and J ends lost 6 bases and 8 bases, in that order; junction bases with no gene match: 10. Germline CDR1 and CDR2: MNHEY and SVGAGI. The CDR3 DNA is TGTGCCAGCAGGCCCGGACTAGTGGGGGATGAGCAGTTCTTC. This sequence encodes CASRPGLVGDEQFF.

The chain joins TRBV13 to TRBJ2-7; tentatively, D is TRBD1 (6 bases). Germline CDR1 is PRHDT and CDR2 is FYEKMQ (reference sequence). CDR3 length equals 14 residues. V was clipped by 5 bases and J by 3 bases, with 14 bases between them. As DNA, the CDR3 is TGTGCCAGCAGCCCCTGGGACATAAACTACGAGCAGTACTTC. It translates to CASSPWDINYEQYF.

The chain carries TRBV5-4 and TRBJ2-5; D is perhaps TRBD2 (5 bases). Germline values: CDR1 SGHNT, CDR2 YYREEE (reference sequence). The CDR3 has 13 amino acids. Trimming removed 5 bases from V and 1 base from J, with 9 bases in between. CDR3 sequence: CASSRRGQETQYF. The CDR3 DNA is TGTGCCAGCAGTCGCCGGGGCCAAGAGACCCAGTACTTC.

The CDR3 loop is CASSLAAGSSYEQYF. In nucleotides, the CDR3 is TGTGCCAGCAGCTTGGCGGCGGGGAGCTCCTACGAGCAGTACTTC. The V gene is TRBV5-5, the J gene TRBJ2-7; perhaps TRBD2 as D (6 bases). This CDR3 has 15 amino acids. V lost 0 bases, J lost 0 bases, and 10 bases lay in between. Germline-derived CDR1 and CDR2 are SGHKS and YYEKEE (reference sequence).

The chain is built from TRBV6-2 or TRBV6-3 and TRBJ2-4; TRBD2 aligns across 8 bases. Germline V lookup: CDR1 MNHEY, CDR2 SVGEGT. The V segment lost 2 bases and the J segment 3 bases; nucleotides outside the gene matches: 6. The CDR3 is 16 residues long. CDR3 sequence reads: CASSYGAGVVKNIQYF. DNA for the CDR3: TGTGCCAGCAGTTACGGAGCGGGAGTAGTCAAAAACATTCAGTACTTC.

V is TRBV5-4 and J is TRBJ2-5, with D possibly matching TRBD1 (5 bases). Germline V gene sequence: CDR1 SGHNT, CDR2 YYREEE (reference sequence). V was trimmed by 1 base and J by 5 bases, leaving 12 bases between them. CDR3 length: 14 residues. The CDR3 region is CASSLRGAGETQYF. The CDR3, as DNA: TGTGCCAGCAGCTTGCGAGGAGCAGGGGAGACCCAGTACTTC. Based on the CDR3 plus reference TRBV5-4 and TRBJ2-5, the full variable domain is ETGVTQSPTHLIKTRGQQVTLRCSSQSGHNTVSWYQQALGQGPQFIFQYYREEENGRGNFPPRFSGLQFPNYSSELNVNALELDDSALYLCASSLRGAGETQYFGPGTRLLVL.

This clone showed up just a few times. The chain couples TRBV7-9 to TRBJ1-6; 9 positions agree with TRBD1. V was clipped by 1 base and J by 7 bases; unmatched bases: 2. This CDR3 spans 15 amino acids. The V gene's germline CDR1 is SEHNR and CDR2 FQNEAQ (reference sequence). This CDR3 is CASSLGGQGNSPLHF. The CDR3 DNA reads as TGTGCCAGCAGCTTAGGAGGACAGGGGAATTCACCCCTCCACTTT. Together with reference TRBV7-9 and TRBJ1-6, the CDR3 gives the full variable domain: DTGVSQNPRHKITKRGQNVTFRCDPISEHNRLYWYRQTLGQGPEFLTYFQNEAQLEKSRLLSDRFSAERPKGSFSTLEIQRTEQGDSAMYLCASSLGGQGNSPLHFGNGTRLTVT.

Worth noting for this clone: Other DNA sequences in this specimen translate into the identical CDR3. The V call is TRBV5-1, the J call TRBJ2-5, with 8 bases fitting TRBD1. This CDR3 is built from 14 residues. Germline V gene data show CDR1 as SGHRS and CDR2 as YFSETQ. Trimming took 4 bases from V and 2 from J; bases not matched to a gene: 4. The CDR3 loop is CASSLGQAQETQYF. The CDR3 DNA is TGCGCCAGCAGCCTGGGACAGGCACAAGAGACCCAGTACTTC.

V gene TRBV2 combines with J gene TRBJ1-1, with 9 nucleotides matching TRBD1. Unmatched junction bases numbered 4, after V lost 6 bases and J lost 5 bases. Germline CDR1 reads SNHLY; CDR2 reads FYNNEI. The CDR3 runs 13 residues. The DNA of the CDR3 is TGTGCCAGCAGACCAGACAGGGGGACTGAAGCTTTCTTT. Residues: CASRPDRGTEAFF. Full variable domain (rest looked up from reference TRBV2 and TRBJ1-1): EPEVTQTPSHQVTQMGQEVILRCVPISNHLYFYWYRQILGQKVEFLVSFYNNEISEKSEIFDDQFSVERPDGSNFTLKIRSTKLEDSAMYFCASRPDRGTEAFFGQGTRLTVV.

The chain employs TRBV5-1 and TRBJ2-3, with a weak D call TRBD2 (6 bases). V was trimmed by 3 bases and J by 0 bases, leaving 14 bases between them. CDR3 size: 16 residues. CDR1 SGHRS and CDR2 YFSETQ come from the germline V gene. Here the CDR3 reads CASSSGGSPSTDTQYF. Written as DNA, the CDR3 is TGCGCCAGCAGCTCAGGAGGGTCTCCTAGCACAGATACGCAGTATTTT. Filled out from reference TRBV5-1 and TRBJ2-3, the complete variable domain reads KAGVTQTPRYLIKTRGQQVTLSCSPISGHRSVSWYQQTPGQGLQFLFEYFSETQRNKGNFPGRFSGRQFSNSRSEMNVSTLELGDSALYLCASSSGGSPSTDTQYFGPGTRLTVL.

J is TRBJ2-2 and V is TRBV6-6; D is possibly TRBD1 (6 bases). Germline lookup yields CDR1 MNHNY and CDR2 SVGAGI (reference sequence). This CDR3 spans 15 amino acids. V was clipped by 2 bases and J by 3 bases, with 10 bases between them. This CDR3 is CASSYGTTDTGELFF. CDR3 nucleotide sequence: TGTGCCAGCAGTTACGGGACAACAGACACCGGGGAGCTGTTTTTT.

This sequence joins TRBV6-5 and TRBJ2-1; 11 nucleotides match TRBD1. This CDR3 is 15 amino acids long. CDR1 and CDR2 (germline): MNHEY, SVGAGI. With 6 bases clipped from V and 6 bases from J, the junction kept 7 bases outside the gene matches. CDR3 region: CASRPGTGGFNEQFF. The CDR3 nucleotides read TGTGCCAGCAGACCCGGGACAGGGGGGTTCAATGAGCAGTTCTTC.